This T cell receptor (beta chain) came from a study of cytomegalovirus exposure and HLA in healthy donors. Germline V gene lookup returns CDR1 SGHVS and CDR2 FNYEAQ. V lost 6 bases, J lost 2 bases, and 11 bases lay in between. This CDR3 spans 14 amino acids. Use of 60 Vbeta and 13 Jbeta primers characterized the PCR. Data came from immunoSEQ multiplex PCR; TCRdb stores just in-frame clones and leaves some out. The sample has 150,000 to 200,000 clones, 75% to 85% seen once. The sequence was collected from a woman between 50 and 59 years old in good health and CMV-seronegative. Sequencing used PBMCs. This chain links TRBV7-6 with TRBJ1-3; D might be TRBD1 (5 bases). The CDR3 bases are TGTGCCAGCAGGTGGGCAGGGACTGGAAACACCATATATTTT. Translating gives CASRWAGTGNTIYF. The variable domain in full, completed from reference TRBV7-6 and TRBJ1-3, reads GAGVSQSPRYKVTKRGQDVALRCDPISGHVSLYWYRQALGQGPEFLTYFNYEAQQDKSGLPNDRFSAERPEGSISTLTIQRTEQRDSAMYRCASRWAGTGNTIYFGEGSWLTVV.